This T cell receptor beta chain derives from a study of blood T cell repertoires in COVID-19. Study details: Sites across the United States, Italy and Spain contributed samples from acute and convalescent COVID-19.

Sequencing was performed with immunoSEQ multiplex PCR; in TCRdb, only in-frame clones are kept and a portion is missing. Of approximately 300,000 clones in the sample, 85% were seen once. In terms of age and location, participants ranged from roughly 18 to 90 years and lived in around 22 US areas. The CDR3 consists of 13 residues. Germline V gene data show CDR1 as LGHDT and CDR2 as YNNKEL (reference sequence). The V gene lost 1 base and the J gene lost 6 bases, with 9 bases spanning the gap. At least ten counts were recorded for this clone. The V call is TRBV3-1 (or the pseudogene TRBV3-2), the J call TRBJ1-2, with D possibly TRBD1 on 5 matching bases. The specimen sequenced was PBMCs or T cells enriched from blood (not recorded which). The TCR was taken from a woman aged 25 to 45 who had been exposed to COVID-19. Written as DNA, the CDR3 is TGTGCCAGCAGCCAAGTAATAGGGGATGGCTACACCTTC. Translation gives CASSQVIGDGYTF.